Included here is one T cell receptor beta chain sequence, with context. The sequencing template was cDNA reverse transcribed from extracted RNA. Method: immunoSEQ multiplex PCR; TCRdb's copy keeps in-frame clones and lacks some. The sample includes 95,000 to 110,000 clones, about four fifths of them seen just once. This entry is derived from a study of CD8+ T cells in alopecia areata. The treatment was: oral pan-JAK inhibitor, 5-10 mg twice daily. The germline V and J ends were trimmed by 3 bases and 3 bases, with 8 bases remaining between them. Per the germline V gene, CDR1 is SEHNR and CDR2 is FQNEAQ (reference sequence). This CDR3 region has 13 residues.

This material consisted of CD8+ T cells sorted from blood, taken at week 24, from a patient treated with tofacitinib. V is TRBV7-9 and J is TRBJ1-2, with a tentative D call TRBD1 (5 bases). The clonotype was recovered from a human donor with alopecia areata. The CDR3 bases are TGTGCCAGCAGCTTCCAGGGCGACTATGGCTACACCTTC. It encodes CASSFQGDYGYTF. Full variable domain (outside the CDR3, taken from reference TRBV7-9 and TRBJ1-2): DTGVSQNPRHKITKRGQNVTFRCDPISEHNRLYWYRQTLGQGPEFLTYFQNEAQLEKSRLLSDRFSAERPKGSFSTLEIQRTEQGDSAMYLCASSFQGDYGYTFGSGTRLTVV.